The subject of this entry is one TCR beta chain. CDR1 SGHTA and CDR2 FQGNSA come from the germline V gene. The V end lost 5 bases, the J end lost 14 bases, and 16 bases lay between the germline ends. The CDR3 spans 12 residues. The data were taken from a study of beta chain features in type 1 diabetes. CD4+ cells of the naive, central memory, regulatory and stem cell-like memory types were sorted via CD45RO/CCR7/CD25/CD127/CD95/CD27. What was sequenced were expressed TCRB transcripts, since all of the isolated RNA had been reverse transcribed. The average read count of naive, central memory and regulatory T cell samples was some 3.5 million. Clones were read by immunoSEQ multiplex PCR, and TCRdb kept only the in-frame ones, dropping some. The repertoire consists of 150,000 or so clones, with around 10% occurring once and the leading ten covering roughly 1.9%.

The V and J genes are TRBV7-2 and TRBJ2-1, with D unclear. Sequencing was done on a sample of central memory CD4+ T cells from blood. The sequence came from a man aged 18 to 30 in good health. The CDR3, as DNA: TGTGCCAGCAGCCCCCCTGACCCATCCAAGTTCTTC. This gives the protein CASSPPDPSKFF.